This T cell receptor beta chain derives from a study of blood T cell repertoires in COVID-19. Study overall: Acute-phase and convalescent COVID-19 samples originated in the United States, Italy and Spain. PBMCs, B-cell-depleted T cells, or T cells were the source of the cDNA or gDNA that made up the material.

As handled by the study authors: Researchers report that nucleated cell counts were estimated from reference gene primer amplification. Clones were sequenced by immunoSEQ multiplex PCR, and TCRdb holds only the in-frame ones, with some missing. Clone size and V and J calls were adopted from that table, with D and trimming inferred from the DNA. The sample carries 70,000 to 100,000 clones, approximately 86% recorded once. Germline V gene sequence: CDR1 LGHDT, CDR2 YNNKEL (reference sequence). Trimming took off 3 bases at V and 1 base at J, with 9 bases between the two ends. The CDR3 is 14 amino acids.

Sequencing was done on a sample of peripheral blood. The V and J genes are TRBV3-1 (or the pseudogene TRBV3-2) and TRBJ1-1; maybe TRBD1 (6 bases). The TCR sequence derives from a woman in her 70s with acute or convalescent COVID-19. For the CDR3, the DNA is TGTGCCAGCAGCCAGGGACACTCGAACACTGAAGCTTTCTTT. It encodes CASSQGHSNTEAFF.